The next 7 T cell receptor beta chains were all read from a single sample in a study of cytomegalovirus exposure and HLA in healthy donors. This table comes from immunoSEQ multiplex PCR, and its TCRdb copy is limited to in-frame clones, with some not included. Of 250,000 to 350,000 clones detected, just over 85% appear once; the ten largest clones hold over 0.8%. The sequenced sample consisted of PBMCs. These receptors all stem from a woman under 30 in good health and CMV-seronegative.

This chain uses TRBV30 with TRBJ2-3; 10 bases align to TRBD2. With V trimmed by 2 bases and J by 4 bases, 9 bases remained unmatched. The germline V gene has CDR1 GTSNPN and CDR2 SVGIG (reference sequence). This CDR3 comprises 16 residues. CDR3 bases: TGTGCCTGGAGTATGGGGCTAGCGGGAGTGGCAGATACGCAGTATTTT. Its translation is CAWSMGLAGVADTQYF.

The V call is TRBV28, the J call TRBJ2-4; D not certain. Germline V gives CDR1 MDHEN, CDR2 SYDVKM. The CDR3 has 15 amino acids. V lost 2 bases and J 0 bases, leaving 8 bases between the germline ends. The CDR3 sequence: CASSLGAIAKNIQYF. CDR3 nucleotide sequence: TGTGCCAGCAGTTTAGGAGCAATAGCCAAAAACATTCAGTACTTC.

The CDR3 is CASSLRPRTSGGYNEQFF. The CDR3 bases are TGTGCCAGCAGTTTACGCCCCAGGACTAGTGGGGGCTACAATGAGCAGTTCTTC. The chain links TRBV27 to TRBJ2-1, with 7 bases that match TRBD2. The junction had 13 bases not matched to a gene; V was cut back by 2 bases and J by 3 bases. Per the germline V gene, CDR1 is MNHEY and CDR2 is SMNVEV (reference sequence). There are 18 residues in the CDR3.

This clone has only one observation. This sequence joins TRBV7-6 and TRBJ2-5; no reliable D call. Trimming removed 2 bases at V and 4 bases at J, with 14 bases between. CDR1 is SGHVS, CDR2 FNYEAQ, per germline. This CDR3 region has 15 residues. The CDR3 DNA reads TGTGCCAGCAGCTTAAACTTTGTAAGAGGAGAGACCCAGTACTTC. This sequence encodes CASSLNFVRGETQYF. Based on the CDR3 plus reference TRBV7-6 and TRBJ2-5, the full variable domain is GAGVSQSPRYKVTKRGQDVALRCDPISGHVSLYWYRQALGQGPEFLTYFNYEAQQDKSGLPNDRFSAERPEGSISTLTIQRTEQRDSAMYRCASSLNFVRGETQYFGPGTRLLVL.

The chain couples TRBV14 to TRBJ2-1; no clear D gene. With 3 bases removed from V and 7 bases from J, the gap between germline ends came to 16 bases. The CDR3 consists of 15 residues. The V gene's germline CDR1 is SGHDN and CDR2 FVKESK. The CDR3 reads CASSQRLDLINEQFF. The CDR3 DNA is TGTGCCAGCAGCCAGCGATTAGATCTCATAAATGAGCAGTTCTTC.

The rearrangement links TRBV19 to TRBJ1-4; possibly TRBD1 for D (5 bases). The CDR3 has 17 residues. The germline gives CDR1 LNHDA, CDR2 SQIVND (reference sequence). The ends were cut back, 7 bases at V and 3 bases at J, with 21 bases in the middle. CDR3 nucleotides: TGTGCCAGTATACGGTCTTTCCACCCGGGGGCTAATGAAAAACTGTTTTTT. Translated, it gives CASIRSFHPGANEKLFF.

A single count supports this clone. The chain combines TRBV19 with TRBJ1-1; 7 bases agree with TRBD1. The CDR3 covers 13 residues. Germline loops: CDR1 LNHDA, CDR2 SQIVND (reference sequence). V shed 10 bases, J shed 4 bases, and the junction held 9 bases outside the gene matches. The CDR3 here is CATKQGEFTEAFF. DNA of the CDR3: TGTGCCACCAAGCAGGGGGAGTTCACTGAAGCTTTCTTT.